This is a list of T cell receptor beta chains from one sample in a study of blood T cell repertoires in COVID-19. Only in-frame clones appear in the TCRdb table, and some are missing; sequencing was by immunoSEQ multiplex PCR. This repertoire shows about 410,000 clones, around 91% found once; its top ten account for around 1.5%. The specimen was peripheral blood. These receptors originate from a woman between 35 and 50 years old with COVID-19, enrolled during active disease. Each CDR3 is given with its conserved first and last residue. A D gene is named only where the DNA matches it firmly. The size of a clone is reported for some rows only, either as once, few or many, or as a class for expanded clones.

>TRBJ2-1|.|TRBV4-1|.
TGCGCCAGCAGCCAATACGTCGGGGAGAATGAGCAGTTCTTC
CASSQYVGENEQFF
>TRBJ1-2|few|TRBV21-1|.
TGTGCCAGCAGCAAAGCTCTTGGACAGGCCCGACGCGGCGGCTACACCTTC
CASSKALGQARRGGYTF
>TRBJ1-6|.|TRBV3-1/TRBV3-2|.
TGTGCCAGCAGCCAAGTGGCGGTGGCTTCACCCCTCCACTTT
CASSQVAVASPLHF
>TRBJ2-2|.|TRBV12-3/TRBV12-4|.
TGTGCCAGCAGTTTATATCCCGGGGAGCTGTTTTTT
CASSLYPGELFF
>TRBJ2-3|once|TRBV11-2|.
TGTGCCAGCAGCTTAGATTTGTCTGCTAATACGCAGTATTTT
CASSLDLSANTQYF
>TRBJ1-3|.|TRBV7-2|.
TGTGCCAGCAGCGCTAGCAGCAGAAACACCATATATTTT
CASSASSRNTIYF
>TRBJ1-6|.|TRBV6-2/TRBV6-3|.
TGTGCCAGCAGTTTGACAGCTAATTCACCCCTCCACTTT
CASSLTANSPLHF
>TRBJ1-1|.|TRBV28|.
TGTGCCAGCAGTTTACAAGCAGAGGTGGCTTTCTTT
CASSLQAEVAFF
>TRBJ1-4|.|TRBV7-2|.
TGTGCCAGCAGCTTCGGAGTTGATGAAAAACTGTTTTTT
CASSFGVDEKLFF
>TRBJ2-7|.|TRBV6-2/TRBV6-3|TRBD2
TGTGCCAGCAGTCTAGGACTAGCCCCCCCTCTCGAGCAGTACTTC
CASSLGLAPPLEQYF
>TRBJ1-6|.|TRBV30|.
TGTGCCTGGAGTTGGGGGGTAAATTCACCCCTCCACTTT
CAWSWGVNSPLHF
>TRBJ1-5|.|TRBV12-3/TRBV12-4|TRBD1
TGTGCCAGCAGTTTCGGACAGGGCTTGCCCCAGCATTTT
CASSFGQGLPQHF
>TRBJ1-2|once|TRBV25-1|TRBD1
TGTGCCAGCAGTACACAGGGGGCTGTAAGTGGCTACACCTTC
CASSTQGAVSGYTF
>TRBJ2-7|.|TRBV28|TRBD1
TGTGCCAGCAGTCAATGGACAGGGTCCTACGAGCAGTACTTC
CASSQWTGSYEQYF
>TRBJ2-7|few|TRBV3-1/TRBV3-2|TRBD2
TGTGCCAGCAGCCAAGCCATACTAGCGGGAGGCGAGCAGTACTTC
CASSQAILAGGEQYF
>TRBJ1-2|.|TRBV25-1|.
TGTGCCAGCAGTGAACGTCCAGGGATGGGAGGCTACACCTTC
CASSERPGMGGYTF
>TRBJ1-5|.|TRBV15|TRBD1
TGTGCCACCAGCAGAGATAAGGACAGGGTCAATCAGCCCCAGCATTTT
CATSRDKDRVNQPQHF
>TRBJ2-1|.|TRBV7-8|TRBD1
TGTGCCAGCAGCTTAGTTGGGACAGGGGGTTATGAGCAGTTCTTC
CASSLVGTGGYEQFF
>TRBJ2-3|.|TRBV19|TRBD1
TGTGCCAGTAGTACCCGGACAGGGGGCTTGAGCACAGATACGCAGTATTTT
CASSTRTGGLSTDTQYF
>TRBJ2-1|.|TRBV9|.
TGTGCCAGCAGCGTGGAGGGGGCGACCTACAATGAGCAGTTCTTC
CASSVEGATYNEQFF
>TRBJ1-2|.|TRBV28|TRBD1
TGTGCCAGCAGAACCGGGACAGCTATTAACTATGGCTACACCTTC
CASRTGTAINYGYTF
>TRBJ2-2|.|TRBV27|TRBD2
TGTGCCAGCAGTTTATTCTCCCCCCGACTAGCCGTCCGGGAGCTGTTTTTT
CASSLFSPRLAVRELFF
>TRBJ1-5|.|TRBV5-1|.
TGCGCCAGCAGCTTACAGGAAAATCAGCCCCAGCATTTT
CASSLQENQPQHF
>TRBJ1-2|few|TRBV21-1|.
TGTGCCAGCAGCAAAGAGAAAGACAGGGGCGGGGATGGCTACACCTTC
CASSKEKDRGGDGYTF
>TRBJ1-4|.|TRBV7-9|.
TGTGCCAGCAGCCCTTCGGGGGGGCATGAAAAACTGTTTTTT
CASSPSGGHEKLFF
>TRBJ2-4|.|TRBV7-9|TRBD1
TGTGCCAGCAGCAATCCCCGCACAGGGGGCGCGTCCAAAAACATTCAGTACTTC
CASSNPRTGGASKNIQYF
>TRBJ2-2|.|TRBV5-1|.
TGCGCCAGCAGCTTGCTCGCGGGTGCGAACACCGGGGAGCTGTTTTTT
CASSLLAGANTGELFF
>TRBJ1-4|.|TRBV11-2|TRBD1
TGTGCCAGCAGCTTGGACAGGGGGCGAAGTGAAAAACTGTTTTTT
CASSLDRGRSEKLFF
>TRBJ1-2|few|TRBV12-3/TRBV12-4|.
TGTGCCAGCAGTGCTGGACACATCTATGGCTACACCTTC
CASSAGHIYGYTF
>TRBJ2-7|once|TRBV6-5|.
TGTGCCAGCAGTTACGGGGGGTTTGGGTCCTACGAGCAGTACTTC
CASSYGGFGSYEQYF
>TRBJ1-4|.|TRBV7-9|TRBD1
TGTGCCAGCAAACGGGACAGCAATGAAAAACTGTTTTTT
CASKRDSNEKLFF
>TRBJ2-1|.|TRBV7-2|.
TGTGCCAGCAGCCCAGGCAGGGCACAATGGGCTGAGCAGTTCTTC
CASSPGRAQWAEQFF
>TRBJ1-1|.|TRBV7-3|.
TGTGCCAGCAGCATGACAGGGAACACTGAAGCTTTCTTT
CASSMTGNTEAFF
>TRBJ1-6|.|TRBV6-6|TRBD1
TGTGCCAGCAGTTACTCGACTGGGACAGTCAATTCACCCCTCCACTTT
CASSYSTGTVNSPLHF
>TRBJ2-7|.|TRBV28|TRBD1
TGTGCCAGCAGTCCCGGGACAGGGGGTAGGTACGAGCAGTACTTC
CASSPGTGGRYEQYF
>TRBJ1-2|.|TRBV9|.
TGTGCCAGCACCCTTTTAGACACAAACTATGGCTACACCTTC
CASTLLDTNYGYTF
>TRBJ2-7|.|TRBV5-4|.
TGTGCCAGCAGCGTAGGACAGCCCTCGGCCGAGCAGTACTTC
CASSVGQPSAEQYF
>TRBJ2-1|.|TRBV28|TRBD1
TGTGCCAGCAGTTTACGGGACAGGGCCTACAATGAGCAGTTCTTC
CASSLRDRAYNEQFF
>TRBJ1-3|.|TRBV12-3/TRBV12-4|TRBD1
TGTGCCGGACAGGGGGCGGGTGGAAACACCATATATTTT
CAGQGAGGNTIYF
>TRBJ1-2|.|TRBV9|TRBD1
TGTGCCAGCAGAAGGACAGGGGGCCTCTGGGGCTACACCTTC
CASRRTGGLWGYTF
>TRBJ2-3|.|TRBV3-1/TRBV3-2|TRBD2
TGTGCCAGCAGCCAACTAGCGGGAGGTAGCGTGGATACGCAGTATTTT
CASSQLAGGSVDTQYF
>TRBJ1-6|few|TRBV19|.
TGTGCCAGTAGTACCCCAGGGACTGCTCATTCACCCCTCCACTTT
CASSTPGTAHSPLHF
>TRBJ2-1|.|TRBV7-8|.
TGTGCCAGCAGCATTAGCTCCTACAATGAGCAGTTCTTC
CASSISSYNEQFF
>TRBJ2-3|.|TRBV7-8|.
TGTGCCAGCAGCTTAGTCCGCAGGGGTGGCACAGATACGCAGTATTTT
CASSLVRRGGTDTQYF
>TRBJ1-5|.|TRBV19|.
TGTGCCAGCTCCTATAGCAATCAGCCCCAGCATTTT
CASSYSNQPQHF
>TRBJ2-2|.|TRBV27|TRBD1
TGTGCCAGCAGCCTACAGGGGGTACCAACCGGGGAGCTGTTTTTT
CASSLQGVPTGELFF
>TRBJ1-2|many|TRBV13|.
TGTGCCAGCAGTTCCGACGGTGGAGGGTATGGCTACACCTTC
CASSSDGGGYGYTF
>TRBJ2-5|.|TRBV18|.
TGTGCCAGCTCCTACCAAGAGACCCAGTACTTC
CASSYQETQYF
>TRBJ2-7|.|TRBV7-9|.
TGTGCCAGCAGCTTAGTTACAGGGAGCTCCTACGAGCAGTACTTC
CASSLVTGSSYEQYF
>TRBJ2-2|once|TRBV5-1|.
TGCGCCAGCAGCTTGCCGACAGTGAACACCGGGGAGCTGTTTTTT
CASSLPTVNTGELFF
>TRBJ2-7|.|TRBV28|.
TGTGCCAGCATCTTGGAGGACGAGCAGTACTTC
CASILEDEQYF
>TRBJ2-2|.|TRBV29-1|TRBD2
TGCAGCGTTGGTACTAGCGGGATTACCGGGGAGCTGTTTTTT
CSVGTSGITGELFF
>TRBJ1-1|.|TRBV9|TRBD1
TGTGCCAGCAGCGTAGGGGGGACAGGGACTATGAACACTGAAGCTTTCTTT
CASSVGGTGTMNTEAFF
>TRBJ1-1|once|TRBV12-3/TRBV12-4|.
TGTGCCAGCTCCGCTTTGGAGGGGAAAGCTTTCTTT
CASSALEGKAFF
>TRBJ2-3|.|TRBV5-1|TRBD2
TGCGCCAGCAGCTTATGGACTAGCGGAAGCACAGATACGCAGTATTTT
CASSLWTSGSTDTQYF
>TRBJ2-7|.|TRBV28|TRBD1
TGTGCCAGTCGGACAGGGGGACCCTACGAGCAGTACTTC
CASRTGGPYEQYF
>TRBJ2-1|.|TRBV6-5|TRBD2
TGTGCCAGCAGGCTTAGCGGGAGCTCCTACAATGAGCAGTTCTTC
CASRLSGSSYNEQFF
>TRBJ1-3|.|TRBV25-1|.
TGTGCCAGCAGTGATCTGGGAGGGACTGGAAACACCATATATTTT
CASSDLGGTGNTIYF
>TRBJ2-5|.|TRBV5-1|.
TGCGCCAGCAGCTTGATGCTGCGGCGGGACTCTGCAGAGACCCAGTACTTC
CASSLMLRRDSAETQYF
>TRBJ2-1|.|TRBV11-2|.
TGTGCCAGCAGCTTAGGAGGATACAATGAGCAGTTCTTC
CASSLGGYNEQFF